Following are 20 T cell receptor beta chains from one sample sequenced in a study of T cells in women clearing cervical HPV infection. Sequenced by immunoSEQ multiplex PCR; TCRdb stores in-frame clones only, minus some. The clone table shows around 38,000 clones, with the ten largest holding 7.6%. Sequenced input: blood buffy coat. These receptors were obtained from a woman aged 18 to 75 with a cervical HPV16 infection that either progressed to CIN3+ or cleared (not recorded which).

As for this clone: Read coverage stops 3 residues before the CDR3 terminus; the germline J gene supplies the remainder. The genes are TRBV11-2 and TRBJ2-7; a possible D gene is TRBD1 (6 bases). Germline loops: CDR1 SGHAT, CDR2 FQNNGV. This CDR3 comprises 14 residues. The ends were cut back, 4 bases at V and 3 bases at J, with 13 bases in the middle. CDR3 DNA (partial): TGTGCCAGCAGCTCTACTTCGACAGGCTACGAG. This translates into CASSSTSTGYE. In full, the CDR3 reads CASSSTSTGYEQYF. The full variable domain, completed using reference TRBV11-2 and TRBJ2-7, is EAGVAQSPRYKIIEKRQSVAFWCNPISGHATLYWYQQILGQGPKLLIQFQNNGVVDDSQLPKDRFSAERLKGVDSTLKIQPAKLEDSAVYLCASSSTSTGYEQYFGPGTRLTVT.

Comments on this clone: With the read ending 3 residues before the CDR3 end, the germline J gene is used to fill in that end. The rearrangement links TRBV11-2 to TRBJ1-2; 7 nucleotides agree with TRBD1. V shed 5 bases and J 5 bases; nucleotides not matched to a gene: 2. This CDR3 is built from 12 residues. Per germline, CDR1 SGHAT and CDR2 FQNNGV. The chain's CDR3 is CASSLGQYGYTF. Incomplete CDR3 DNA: TGTGCCAGCAGCCTGGGACAGTATGGC.

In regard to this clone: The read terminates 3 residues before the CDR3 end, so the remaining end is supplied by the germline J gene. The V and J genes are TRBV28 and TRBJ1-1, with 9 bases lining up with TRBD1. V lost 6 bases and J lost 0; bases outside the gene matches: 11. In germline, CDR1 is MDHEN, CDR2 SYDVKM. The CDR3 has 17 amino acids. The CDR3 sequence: CASSPLWTGVMNTEAFF. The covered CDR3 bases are TGTGCCAGCAGCCCCCTCTGGACAGGGGTCATGAACACTGAA.

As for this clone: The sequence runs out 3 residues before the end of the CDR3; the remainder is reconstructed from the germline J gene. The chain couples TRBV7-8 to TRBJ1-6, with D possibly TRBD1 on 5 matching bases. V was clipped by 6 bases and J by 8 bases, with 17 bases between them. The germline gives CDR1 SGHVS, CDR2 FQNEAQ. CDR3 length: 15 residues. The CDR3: CASSYRSWGDSPLHF. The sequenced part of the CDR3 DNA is TGTGCCAGCAGTTACAGGTCCTGGGGGGATTCACCC.

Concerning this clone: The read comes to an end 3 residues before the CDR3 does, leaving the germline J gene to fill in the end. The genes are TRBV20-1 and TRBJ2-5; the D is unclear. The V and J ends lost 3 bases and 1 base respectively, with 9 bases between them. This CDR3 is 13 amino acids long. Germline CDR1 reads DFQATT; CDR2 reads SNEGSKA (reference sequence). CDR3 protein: CSASVSIQETQYF. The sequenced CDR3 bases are TGCAGTGCTAGTGTGTCTATCCAAGAGACC.

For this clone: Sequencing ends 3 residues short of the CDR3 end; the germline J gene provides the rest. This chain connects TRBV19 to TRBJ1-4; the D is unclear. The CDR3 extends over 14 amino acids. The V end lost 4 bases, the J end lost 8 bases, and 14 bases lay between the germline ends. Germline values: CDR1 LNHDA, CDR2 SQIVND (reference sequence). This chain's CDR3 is CASSTQTRKEKLFF. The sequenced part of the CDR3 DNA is TGTGCCAGTAGTACACAGACACGGAAGGAAAAA. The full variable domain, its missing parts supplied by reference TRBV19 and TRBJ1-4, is DGGITQSPKYLFRKEGQNVTLSCEQNLNHDAMYWYRQDPGQGLRLIYYSQIVNDFQKGDIAEGYSVSREKKESFPLTVTSAQKNPTAFYLCASSTQTRKEKLFFGSGTQLSVL.

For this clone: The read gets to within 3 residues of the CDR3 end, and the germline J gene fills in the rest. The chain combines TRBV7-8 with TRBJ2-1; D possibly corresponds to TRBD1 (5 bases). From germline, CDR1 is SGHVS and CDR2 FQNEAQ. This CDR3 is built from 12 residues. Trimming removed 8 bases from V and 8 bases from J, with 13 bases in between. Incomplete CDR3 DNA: TGTGCCAGCGGCCCAGGGCTTTATGAG. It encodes CASGPGLYE. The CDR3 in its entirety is CASGPGLYEQFF. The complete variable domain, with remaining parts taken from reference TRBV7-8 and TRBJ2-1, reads GAGVSQSPRYKVAKRGQDVALRCDPISGHVSLFWYQQALGQGPEFLTYFQNEAQLDKSGLPSDRFFAERPEGSVSTLKIQRTQQEDSAVYLCASGPGLYEQFFGPGTRLTVL.

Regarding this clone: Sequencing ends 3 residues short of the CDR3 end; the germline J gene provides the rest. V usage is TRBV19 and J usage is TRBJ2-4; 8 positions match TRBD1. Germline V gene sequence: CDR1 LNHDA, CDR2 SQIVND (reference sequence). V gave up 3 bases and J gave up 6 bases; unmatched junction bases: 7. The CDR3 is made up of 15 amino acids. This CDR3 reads CASSIGQGAGNIQYF. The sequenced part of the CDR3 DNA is TGTGCCAGTAGTATCGGGCAGGGGGCAGGAAACATT. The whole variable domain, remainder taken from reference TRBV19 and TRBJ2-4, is DGGITQSPKYLFRKEGQNVTLSCEQNLNHDAMYWYRQDPGQGLRLIYYSQIVNDFQKGDIAEGYSVSREKKESFPLTVTSAQKNPTAFYLCASSIGQGAGNIQYFGAGTRLSVL.

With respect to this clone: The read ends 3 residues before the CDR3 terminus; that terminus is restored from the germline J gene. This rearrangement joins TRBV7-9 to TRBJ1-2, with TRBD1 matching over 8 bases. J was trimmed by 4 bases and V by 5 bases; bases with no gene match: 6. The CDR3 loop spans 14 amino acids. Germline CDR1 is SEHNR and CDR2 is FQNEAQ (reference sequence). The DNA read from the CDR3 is TGTGCCAGCAGCGACCGACAGGGGCTCTATGGC. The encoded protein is CASSDRQGLYG. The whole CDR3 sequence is CASSDRQGLYGYTF.

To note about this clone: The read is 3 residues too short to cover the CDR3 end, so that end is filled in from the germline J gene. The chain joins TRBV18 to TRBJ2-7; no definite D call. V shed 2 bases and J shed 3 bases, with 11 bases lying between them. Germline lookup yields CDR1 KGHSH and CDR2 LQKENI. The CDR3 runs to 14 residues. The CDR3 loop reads CASSPVQASYEQYF. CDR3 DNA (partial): TGTGCCAGCTCACCAGTCCAGGCAAGCTACGAG. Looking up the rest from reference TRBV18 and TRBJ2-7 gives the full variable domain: NAGVMQNPRHLVRRRGQEARLRCSPMKGHSHVYWYRQLPEEGLKFMVYLQKENIIDESGMPKERFSAEFPKEGPSILRIQQVVRGDSAAYFCASSPVQASYEQYFGPGTRLTVT.

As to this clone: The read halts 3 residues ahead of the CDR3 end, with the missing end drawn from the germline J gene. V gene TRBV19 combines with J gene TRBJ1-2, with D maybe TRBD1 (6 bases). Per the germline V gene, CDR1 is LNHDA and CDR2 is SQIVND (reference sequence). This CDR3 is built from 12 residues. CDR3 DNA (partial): TGTGCCAGTAGTTCAAAGACAGGAGGC. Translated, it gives CASSSKTGG. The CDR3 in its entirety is CASSSKTGGYTF.

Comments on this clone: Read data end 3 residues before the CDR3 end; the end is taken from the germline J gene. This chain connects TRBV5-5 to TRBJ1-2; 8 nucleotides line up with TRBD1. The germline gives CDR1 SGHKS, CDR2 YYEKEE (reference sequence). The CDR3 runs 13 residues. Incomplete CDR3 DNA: TGTGCCAGCAGCTCTGAGGACAGGGACGGC. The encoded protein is CASSSEDRDG. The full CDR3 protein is CASSSEDRDGYTF.

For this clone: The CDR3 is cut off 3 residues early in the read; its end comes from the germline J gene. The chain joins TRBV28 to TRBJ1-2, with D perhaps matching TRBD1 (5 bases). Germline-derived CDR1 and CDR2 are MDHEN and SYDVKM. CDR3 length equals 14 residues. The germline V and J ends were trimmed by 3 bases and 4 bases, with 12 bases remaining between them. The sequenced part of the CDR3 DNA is TGTGCCAGCAGTTTCGATCAGGGCACCTATGGC. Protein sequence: CASSFDQGTYG. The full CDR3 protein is CASSFDQGTYGYTF.

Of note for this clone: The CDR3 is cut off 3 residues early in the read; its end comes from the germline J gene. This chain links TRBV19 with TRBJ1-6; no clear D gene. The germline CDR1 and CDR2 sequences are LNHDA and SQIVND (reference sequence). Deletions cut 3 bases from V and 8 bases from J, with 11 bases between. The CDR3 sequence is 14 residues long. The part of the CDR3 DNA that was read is TGTGCCAGTAGTATTAGCACCTGGGATTCACCC. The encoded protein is CASSISTWDSP. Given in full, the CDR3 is CASSISTWDSPLHF.

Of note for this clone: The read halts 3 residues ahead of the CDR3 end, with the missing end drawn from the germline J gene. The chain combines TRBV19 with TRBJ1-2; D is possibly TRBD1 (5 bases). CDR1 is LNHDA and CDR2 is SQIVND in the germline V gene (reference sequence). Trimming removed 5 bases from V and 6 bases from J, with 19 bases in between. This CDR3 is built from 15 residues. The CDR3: CASSSEGQGGHGYTF. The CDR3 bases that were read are TGTGCCAGTAGTTCCGAGGGGCAGGGAGGCCATGGC.

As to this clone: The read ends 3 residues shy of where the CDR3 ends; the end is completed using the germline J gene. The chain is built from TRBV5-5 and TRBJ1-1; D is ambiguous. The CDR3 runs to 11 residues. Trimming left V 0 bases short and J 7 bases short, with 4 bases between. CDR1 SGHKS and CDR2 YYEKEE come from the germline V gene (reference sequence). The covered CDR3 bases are TGTGCCAGCAGCTTGGGCGTTGAA. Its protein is CASSLGVE. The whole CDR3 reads CASSLGVEAFF.

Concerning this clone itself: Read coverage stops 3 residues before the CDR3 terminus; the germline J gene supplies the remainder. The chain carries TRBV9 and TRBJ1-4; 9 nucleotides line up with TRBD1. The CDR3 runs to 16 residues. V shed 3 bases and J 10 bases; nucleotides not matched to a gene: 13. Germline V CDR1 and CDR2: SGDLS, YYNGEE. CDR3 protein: CASSATPGQGLGKLFF. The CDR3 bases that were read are TGTGCCAGCAGCGCGACGCCGGGACAGGGTCTTGGAAAA.

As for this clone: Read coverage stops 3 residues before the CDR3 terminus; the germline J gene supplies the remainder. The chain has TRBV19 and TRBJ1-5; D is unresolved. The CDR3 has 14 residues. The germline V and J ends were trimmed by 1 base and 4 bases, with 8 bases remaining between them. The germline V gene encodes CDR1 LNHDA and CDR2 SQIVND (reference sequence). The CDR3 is CASSIVTANQPQHF. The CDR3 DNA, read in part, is TGTGCCAGTAGTATAGTAACAGCTAATCAGCCC. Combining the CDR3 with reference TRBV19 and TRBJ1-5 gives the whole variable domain DGGITQSPKYLFRKEGQNVTLSCEQNLNHDAMYWYRQDPGQGLRLIYYSQIVNDFQKGDIAEGYSVSREKKESFPLTVTSAQKNPTAFYLCASSIVTANQPQHFGDGTRLSIL.

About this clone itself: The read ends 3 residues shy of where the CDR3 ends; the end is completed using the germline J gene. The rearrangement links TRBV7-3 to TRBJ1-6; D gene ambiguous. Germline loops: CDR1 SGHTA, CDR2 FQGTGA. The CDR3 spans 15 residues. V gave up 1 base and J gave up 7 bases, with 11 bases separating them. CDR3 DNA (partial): TGTGCCAGCAGCTTAATAGTCGCCCCAAATTCACCC. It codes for CASSLIVAPNSP. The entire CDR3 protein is CASSLIVAPNSPLHF.

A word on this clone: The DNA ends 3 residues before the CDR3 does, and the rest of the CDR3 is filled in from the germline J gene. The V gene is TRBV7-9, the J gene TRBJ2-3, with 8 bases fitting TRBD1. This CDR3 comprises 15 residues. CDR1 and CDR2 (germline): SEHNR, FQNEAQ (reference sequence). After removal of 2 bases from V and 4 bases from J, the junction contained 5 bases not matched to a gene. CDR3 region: CASSLYRGESDTQYF. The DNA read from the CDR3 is TGTGCCAGCAGCTTATACAGGGGGGAATCAGATACG.